This T cell receptor (beta chain) was documented in a study of T cell responses to AZD1222 COVID-19 vaccine. Broader study findings: Only a handful of AZD1222 recipients tested seropositive at baseline. Spike-specific TCR repertoires showed rising breadth and depth after two AZD1222 doses. Clonal diversity may have been underestimated in mostly white British donors.

As concerns this clone: Antigen: not known.

Repertoires were generated with immunoSEQ multiplex PCR, while TCRdb's copy carries only in-frame clones and drops some. The table has 110,000 to 150,000 clones, 90% to 95% seen once. Germline V gives CDR1 LGHDT, CDR2 YNNKEL (reference sequence). CDR3 length equals 15 residues. V lost 4 bases to trimming and J lost 0 bases, with 10 bases between them. The clonotype comes from an adult in good health. The sample here was peripheral blood, taken on day 0 of AZD1222 vaccination. The gene calls are TRBV3-1 (or the pseudogene TRBV3-2) and TRBJ2-1, with D possibly TRBD2 on 5 matching bases. The CDR3 sequence: CASSLPGSSYNEQFF. For the CDR3, the DNA is TGTGCCAGCAGCCTACCGGGGAGCTCCTACAATGAGCAGTTCTTC.